This TCR beta chain originates from a study of blood T cell repertoires in COVID-19. Assignment of participants to cohorts was predicated upon participant-reported clinical history. Only in-frame clones appear in the TCRdb table, and some are missing; sequencing was by immunoSEQ multiplex PCR. This sample has approximately 200,000 clones, with 87% found just once. V dropped 1 base and J dropped 5; count of bases not matched to a gene: 7. The CDR3 consists of 16 residues. Looked up from germline, CDR1 is LNHNV and CDR2 is YYDKDF (reference sequence). Source material: PBMCs or T cells enriched from blood (not recorded which). The sequence was collected from a man in his thirties or forties who had recovered from COVID-19. The chain carries TRBV15 and TRBJ2-2; 7 bases are a match to TRBD1. The CDR3 loop is CATSRVNRGRTGELFF. The CDR3 DNA is TGTGCCACCAGCAGAGTAAACAGGGGAAGGACCGGGGAGCTGTTTTTT.